The 20 T cell receptor beta chains reported below all come from one sample, sequenced in a study of radiotherapy plus CTLA-4 blockade in lung cancer. TCRdb keeps only in-frame clones here, not all; method: immunoSEQ multiplex PCR. The sample includes tens of thousands of clones, around 76% of them seen just once. Sequences were derived from peripheral blood, sampled from a patient treated with radiotherapy plus ipilimumab. The receptors were sampled from a human donor with non-small cell lung cancer whose response to radiotherapy plus ipilimumab could not be evaluated. Some clones in this sample may be carry-over from other donors' samples.

The genes are TRBV16 and TRBJ1-2; 12 bases are a match to TRBD1. The V gene end was trimmed by 4 bases and the J gene end by 6 bases; junction bases not matched to a gene: 18. The germline V gene encodes CDR1 KGHSY and CDR2 FQNENV. The CDR3 is made up of 19 amino acids. The CDR3 reads CASSPQTGDRGRRGNGYTF. As DNA, the CDR3 is TGTGCCAGCAGCCCCCAGACAGGGGACAGGGGGCGCAGGGGAAATGGCTACACCTTC.

This clone was seen once. The DNA of the CDR3 is TGTGCCAGCAGCCCCCGGACAGGGTCGGGCGGGGAGCTGTTTTTT. Amino acids: CASSPRTGSGGELFF. The chain combines TRBV9 with TRBJ2-2; 8 bases align to TRBD1. CDR3 size: 15 residues. J was trimmed by 7 bases and V by 4 bases; bases with no gene match: 9. The germline CDR1 and CDR2 sequences are SGDLS and YYNGEE. The variable domain in full, with the rest retrieved from reference TRBV9 and TRBJ2-2, is DSGVTQTPKHLITATGQRVTLRCSPRSGDLSVYWYQQSLDQGLQFLIQYYNGEERAKGNILERFSAQQFPDLHSELNLSSLELGDSALYFCASSPRTGSGGELFFGEGSRLTVL.

The chain links TRBV19 to TRBJ1-1; 7 bases map to TRBD1. J lost 5 bases, V lost 6 bases, and 9 bases had no gene match. CDR1 and CDR2 (germline): LNHDA, SQIVND (reference sequence). The CDR3 has 14 residues. The CDR3 protein is CASRDRQGETEAFF. CDR3 nucleotide sequence: TGTGCCAGTAGAGATCGACAGGGAGAAACTGAAGCTTTCTTT.

The chain has TRBV5-1 and TRBJ1-1; a weak D match, TRBD1 (5 bases). Germline V gene sequence: CDR1 SGHRS, CDR2 YFSETQ. The V end was cut by 7 bases, the J end by 3 bases, with 13 bases between. This CDR3 has 13 residues. CDR3 in DNA: TGCGCCAGCGGAGGGGACGGCTACACTGAAGCTTTCTTT. Translation gives CASGGDGYTEAFF. The variable domain in full, with the rest retrieved from reference TRBV5-1 and TRBJ1-1, is KAGVTQTPRYLIKTRGQQVTLSCSPISGHRSVSWYQQTPGQGLQFLFEYFSETQRNKGNFPGRFSGRQFSNSRSEMNVSTLELGDSALYLCASGGDGYTEAFFGQGTRLTVV.

The sample holds one count of this clone. The chain employs TRBV9 and TRBJ1-3; D gene uncertain. The V gene lost 0 bases and the J gene lost 0 bases, with 4 bases spanning the gap. This CDR3 contains 14 residues. Per the germline V gene, CDR1 is SGDLS and CDR2 is YYNGEE. This CDR3 is CASSVAGSGNTIYF. CDR3 nucleotides: TGTGCCAGCAGCGTAGCAGGCTCTGGAAACACCATATATTTT.

This clone came up a few times. Its ends do not fully match the called genes, so a read error is possible. This sequence joins TRBV7-7 and TRBJ2-6; D is perhaps TRBD2 (5 bases). Germline V CDR1 and CDR2: SSHAT, FNYEAQ (reference sequence). The CDR3 extends over 16 amino acids. CDR3 sequence (DNA): TGTGCTAGCAGCCCTCGTAGCGCCTCTGGGGCCAACGTCCTGACTTTC. It encodes CASSPRSASGANVLTF. The whole variable domain, filled in from reference TRBV7-7 and TRBJ2-6, reads GAGVSQSPRYKVTKRGQDVTLRCDPISSHATLYWYQQALGQGPEFLTYFNYEAQPDKSGLPSDRFSAERPEGSISTLTIQRTEQRDSAMYRCASSPRSASGANVLTFGAGSRLTVL.

On this clone: Sequence at one end of the junction differs from germline and may be a read error. The chain employs TRBV28 and TRBJ2-5; 8 bases line up with TRBD1. CDR1 and CDR2 (germline): MDHEN, SYDVKM. The CDR3 is 13 residues long. CDR3: CASTLPGQVYRDF. In DNA form, the CDR3 reads TGTGCCAGCACCTTACCGGGACAGGTCTACCGCGACTTC.

V and J are TRBV19 and TRBJ1-2, with D possibly TRBD1 on 5 matching bases. CDR1 and CDR2 from the germline V gene are LNHDA and SQIVND (reference sequence). This CDR3 is 15 amino acids long. V gave up 6 bases and J gave up 8 bases, with 22 bases separating them. CDR3: CASRKWSSPGQGYTF. As DNA, the CDR3 is TGTGCCAGTAGAAAGTGGTCCAGTCCAGGGCAGGGCTACACCTTC.

The chain links TRBV5-4 to TRBJ1-4; a weak D match, TRBD1 (6 bases). Per the germline V gene, CDR1 is SGHNT and CDR2 is YYREEE (reference sequence). This CDR3 is built from 15 residues. V lost 1 base and J 4 bases, leaving 11 bases between the germline ends. CDR3 sequence: CASSLRQGYNEKLFF. DNA for the CDR3: TGTGCCAGCAGCTTGAGGCAGGGGTATAATGAAAAACTGTTTTTT.

In this sample, this clone turned up a few times. This chain connects TRBV7-8 to TRBJ1-5; D ambiguous. This CDR3 has 15 amino acids. Germline CDR1 reads SGHVS; CDR2 reads FQNEAQ. Trimming pared 1 base from V and 7 bases from J, leaving 14 bases between. CDR3: CASSLEWGGWQPQHF. The CDR3 DNA sequence: TGTGCCAGCAGCTTAGAATGGGGAGGTTGGCAGCCCCAGCATTTT.

The chain couples TRBV7-9 to TRBJ2-1; TRBD2 agrees at 7 bases. This CDR3 has 15 residues. V lost 5 bases to trimming and J lost 3 bases; unmatched junction nucleotides: 7. CDR1 and CDR2 from the germline V gene are SEHNR and FQNEAQ (reference sequence). The DNA for the CDR3 is TGTGCCAGCAGCCCGCGCGGGGGTATCTACAATGAGCAGTTCTTC. This codes for CASSPRGGIYNEQFF.

The chain carries TRBV4-3 and TRBJ2-3; weak D call: TRBD2 (7 bases). The germline CDR1 and CDR2 sequences are LGHNA and YSLEER. The CDR3 length is 16 residues. The V gene lost 1 base and the J gene lost 3 bases, with 14 bases spanning the gap. The CDR3 region has the DNA TGCGCCAGCAGCCAAGGTGAGGGGGGGCATACAGATACGCAGTATTTT. Its protein is CASSQGEGGHTDTQYF.

The rearrangement uses TRBV28 and TRBJ1-1, with D uncertain. Germline assignment: CDR1 MDHEN and CDR2 SYDVKM. The CDR3 is 11 amino acids. Trimming removed 8 bases at V and 3 bases at J, with 7 bases between. CDR3 sequence (DNA): TGTGCCAGCGGCCCAGACACTGAAGCTTTCTTT. It codes for CASGPDTEAFF.

J is TRBJ2-5 and V is TRBV2; D might be TRBD2 (6 bases). This CDR3 contains 14 residues. The germline V gene encodes CDR1 SNHLY and CDR2 FYNNEI. V lost 5 bases and J 5 bases, leaving 15 bases between the germline ends. The CDR3 DNA is TGTGCCAGCAGTAGACTAGTCGCGGGCGAGACCCAGTACTTC. Protein sequence: CASSRLVAGETQYF.

The chain recombines TRBV6-5 with TRBJ1-2; D is ambiguous. This CDR3 contains 11 residues. V was shortened by 6 bases and J by 8 bases, with 10 bases between the two germline ends. Germline V gene sequence: CDR1 MNHEY, CDR2 SVGAGI. Here the CDR3 DNA reads TGTGCCAGCAGAAGTACGGGGGGCTACACCTTC. Translating it yields CASRSTGGYTF.

This clone was seen once. J is TRBJ2-4 and V is TRBV9; possible D gene TRBD1, 6 bases. Trimming cost V 2 bases and J 8 bases, with 20 bases left between them. The CDR3 contains 16 residues. Germline lookup yields CDR1 SGDLS and CDR2 YYNGEE. The CDR3 region is CASSVGHGVLMDIQYF. For the CDR3, the DNA is TGTGCCAGCAGCGTGGGACACGGTGTTCTTATGGACATTCAGTACTTC.

J is TRBJ2-7 and V is TRBV6-5; the D is unclear. Trimming cost V 4 bases and J 6 bases, with 7 bases left between them. The germline CDR1 and CDR2 sequences are MNHEY and SVGAGI. The CDR3 is 11 residues long. This CDR3 is CASSWAGEQYF. The DNA of the CDR3 is TGTGCCAGCAGTTGGGCAGGCGAGCAGTACTTC.

The chain is built from TRBV6-5 and TRBJ2-2; 8 bases map to TRBD1. The CDR3 runs 15 residues. The trim removed 2 bases at V and 7 bases at J, leaving 6 bases unmatched. CDR1 is MNHEY and CDR2 is SVGAGI in the germline V gene. This CDR3 reads CASSYPGQGNGELFF. Written as DNA, the CDR3 is TGTGCCAGCAGTTACCCCGGACAGGGCAACGGGGAGCTGTTTTTT.

The sample holds one count of this clone. The chain uses TRBV30 and TRBJ1-6, with D possibly being TRBD1 (6 bases). The CDR3 contains 15 residues. The V gene lost 3 bases and the J gene lost 6 bases, with 15 bases spanning the gap. Germline loops: CDR1 GTSNPN, CDR2 SVGIG (reference sequence). The CDR3 coding sequence is TGTGCCTGGAGCTCCGGGGGGGCCCTTAATTCACCCCTCCACTTT. Amino acids: CAWSSGGALNSPLHF.

This clone showed up just once. The genes are TRBV5-1 and TRBJ2-7; D may be TRBD1 (5 bases). The CDR3 spans 14 residues. The V gene lost 1 base and the J gene lost 2 bases, with 10 bases spanning the gap. Germline V gene data show CDR1 as SGHRS and CDR2 as YFSETQ. In DNA, the CDR3 is TGCGCCAGCAGCTTGCTAGACAGTCCCTACGAGCAGTACTTC. This codes for CASSLLDSPYEQYF.